This TCR beta chain was documented in a study of blood T cell repertoires in COVID-19. Study summary: Spain, Italy and the United States supplied samples that represented acute and convalescent COVID-19. Sources were T cells, B-cell-depleted T cells, or PBMCs; the material itself was cDNA or gDNA.

In the original analysis: By means of reference gene primer amplification, nucleated cell counts were estimated. Clones were read by immunoSEQ multiplex PCR, and TCRdb kept only the in-frame ones, dropping some. Clone size and V and J calls were adopted from that table, with D and trimming inferred from the DNA. Of under 45,000 clones in the sample, around 83% were seen once. This receptor was identified in a human donor with acute or convalescent COVID-19. The donor label of this sample is uncertain. The sequenced sample was peripheral blood.

CDR3 nucleotides: TGTGCCAGCAGCTTATATGGACAGGGGGTCACCTTTTACGAGCAGTACTTC. The encoded protein is CASSLYGQGVTFYEQYF. V gene TRBV5-6 combines with J gene TRBJ2-7, with TRBD1 matching 10 bases. This CDR3 contains 17 residues. The ends lost 2 bases at V and 4 bases at J; junction bases unmatched: 12. Per the germline V gene, CDR1 is SGHDT and CDR2 is YYEEEE.